The present T cell receptor (beta chain) was sequenced within a study of blood T cell repertoires in COVID-19. For the study at large: Sample material is recorded as cDNA or gDNA derived from T cells, B-cell-depleted T cells, or PBMCs.

Method: immunoSEQ multiplex PCR; TCRdb's copy keeps in-frame clones and lacks some. The sample has about 480,000 clones, 88% seen once. Individuals aged about 18 to 95 years were recruited from approximately 24 US areas. Cohorts were determined from participant-reported clinical history. Resolution of symptoms, clearance, or two negative PCRs was present in recovered Cohort 3 donors. The CDR3 consists of 17 residues. V lost 1 base, J lost 5 bases, and 13 bases stayed unmatched. The germline CDR1 and CDR2 sequences are KGHSH and LQKENI. The clonotype was recovered from a woman aged 40-49 years who had recovered from COVID-19. The genes are TRBV18 and TRBJ1-1; 7 nucleotides align to TRBD1. Sequenced sample: PBMCs or T cells enriched from blood (not recorded which). This CDR3 is CASSPQHGTPGGTEAFF. The CDR3 nucleotides are TGTGCCAGCTCACCACAACATGGGACCCCAGGGGGGACTGAAGCTTTCTTT.